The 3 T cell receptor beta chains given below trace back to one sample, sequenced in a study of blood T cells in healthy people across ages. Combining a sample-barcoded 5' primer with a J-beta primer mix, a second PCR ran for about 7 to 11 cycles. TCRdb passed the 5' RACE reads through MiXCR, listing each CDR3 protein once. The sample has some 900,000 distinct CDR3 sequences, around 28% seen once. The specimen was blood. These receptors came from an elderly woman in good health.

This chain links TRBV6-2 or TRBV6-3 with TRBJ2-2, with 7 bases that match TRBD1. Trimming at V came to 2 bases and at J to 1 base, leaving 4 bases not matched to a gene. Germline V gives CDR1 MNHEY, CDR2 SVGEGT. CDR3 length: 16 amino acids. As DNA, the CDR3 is TGTGCCAGCAGTTACGAGGGGGCGGAGAACACCGGGGAGCTGTTTTTT. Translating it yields CASSYEGAENTGELFF.

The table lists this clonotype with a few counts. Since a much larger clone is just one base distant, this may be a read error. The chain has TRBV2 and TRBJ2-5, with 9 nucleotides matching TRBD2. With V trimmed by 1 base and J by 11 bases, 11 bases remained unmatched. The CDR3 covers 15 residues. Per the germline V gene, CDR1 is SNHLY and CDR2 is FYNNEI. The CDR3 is CASSEEAGGRSEQYF. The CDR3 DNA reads TGTGCCAGCAGTGAAGAGGCGGGGGGGCGTAGTGAGCAGTACTTC.

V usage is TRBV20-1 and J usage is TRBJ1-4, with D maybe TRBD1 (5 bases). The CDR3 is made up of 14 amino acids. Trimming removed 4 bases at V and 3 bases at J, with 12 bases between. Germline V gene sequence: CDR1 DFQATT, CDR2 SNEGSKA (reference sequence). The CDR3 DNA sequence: TGCAGTGCTACCGGGGGGGGAGCTAATGAAAAACTGTTTTTT. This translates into CSATGGGANEKLFF.